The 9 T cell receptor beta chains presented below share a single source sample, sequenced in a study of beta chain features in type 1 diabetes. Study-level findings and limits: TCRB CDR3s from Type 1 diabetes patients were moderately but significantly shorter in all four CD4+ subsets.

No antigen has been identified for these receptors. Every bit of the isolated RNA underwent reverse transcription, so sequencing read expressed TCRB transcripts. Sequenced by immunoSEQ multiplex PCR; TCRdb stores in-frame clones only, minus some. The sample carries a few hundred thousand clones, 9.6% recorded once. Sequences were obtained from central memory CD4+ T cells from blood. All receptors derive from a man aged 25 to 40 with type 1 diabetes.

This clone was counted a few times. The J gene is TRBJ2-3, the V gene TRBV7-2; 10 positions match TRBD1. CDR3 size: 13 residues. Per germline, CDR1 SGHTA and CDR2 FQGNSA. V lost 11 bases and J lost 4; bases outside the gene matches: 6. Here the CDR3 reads CAGGQGWSDTQYF. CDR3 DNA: TGTGCCGGGGGACAGGGGTGGTCAGATACGCAGTATTTT.

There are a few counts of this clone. The CDR3 DNA is TGCGCCAGCAGCCAAGATAGGGGGAGGGCCGGGGAGACCCAGTACTTC. This encodes CASSQDRGRAGETQYF. The V call is TRBV4-1, the J call TRBJ2-5; TRBD2 is a possible D gene (7 bases). The CDR3 consists of 16 residues. CDR1 is MGHRA, CDR2 YSYEKL, per germline. V was clipped by 0 bases and J by 5 bases, with 16 bases between them.

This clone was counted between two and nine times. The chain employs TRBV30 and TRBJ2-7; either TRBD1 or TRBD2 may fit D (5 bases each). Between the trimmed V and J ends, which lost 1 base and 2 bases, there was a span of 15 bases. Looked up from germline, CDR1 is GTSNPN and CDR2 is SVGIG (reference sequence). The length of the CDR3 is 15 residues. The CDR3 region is CAWSDPGRTAYEQYF. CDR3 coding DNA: TGTGCCTGGAGTGACCCGGGACGGACCGCCTACGAGCAGTACTTC. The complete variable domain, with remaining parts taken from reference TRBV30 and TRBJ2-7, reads SQTIHQWPATLVQPVGSPLSLECTVEGTSNPNLYWYRQAAGRGLQLLFYSVGIGQISSEVPQNLSASRPQDRQFILSSKKLLLSDSGFYLCAWSDPGRTAYEQYFGPGTRLTVT.

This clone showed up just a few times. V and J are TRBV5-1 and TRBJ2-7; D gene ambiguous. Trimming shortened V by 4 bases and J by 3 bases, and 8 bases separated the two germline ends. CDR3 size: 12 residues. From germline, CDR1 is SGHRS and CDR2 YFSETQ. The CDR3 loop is CASSPDVYEQYF. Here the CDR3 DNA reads TGCGCCAGCAGCCCCGACGTCTACGAGCAGTACTTC.

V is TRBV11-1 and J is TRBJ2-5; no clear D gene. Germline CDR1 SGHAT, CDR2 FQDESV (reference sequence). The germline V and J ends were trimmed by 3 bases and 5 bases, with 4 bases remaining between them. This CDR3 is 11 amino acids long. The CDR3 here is CASSFGETQYF. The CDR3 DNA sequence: TGTGCCAGCAGCTTCGGGGAGACCCAGTACTTC.

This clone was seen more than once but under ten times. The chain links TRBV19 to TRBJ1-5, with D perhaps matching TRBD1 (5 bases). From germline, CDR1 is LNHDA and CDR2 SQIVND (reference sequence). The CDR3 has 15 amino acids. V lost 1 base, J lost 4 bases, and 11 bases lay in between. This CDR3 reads CASSIGGAVNQPQHF. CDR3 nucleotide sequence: TGTGCCAGTAGTATAGGAGGGGCAGTTAATCAGCCCCAGCATTTT.

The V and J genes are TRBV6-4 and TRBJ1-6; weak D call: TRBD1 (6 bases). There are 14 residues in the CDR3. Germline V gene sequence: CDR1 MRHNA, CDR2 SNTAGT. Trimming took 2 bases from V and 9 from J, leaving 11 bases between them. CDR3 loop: CASSDRAGASPLHF. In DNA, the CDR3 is TGTGCCAGCAGTGACCGGGCAGGGGCTTCACCCCTCCACTTT.

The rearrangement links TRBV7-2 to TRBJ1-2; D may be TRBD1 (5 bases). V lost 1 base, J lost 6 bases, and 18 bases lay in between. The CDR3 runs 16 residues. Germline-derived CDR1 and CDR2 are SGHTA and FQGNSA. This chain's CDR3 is CASSLVWGKDGDGYTF. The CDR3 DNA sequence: TGTGCCAGCAGCTTAGTTTGGGGCAAGGATGGGGATGGCTACACCTTC. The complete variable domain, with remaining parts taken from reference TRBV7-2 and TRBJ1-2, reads GAGVSQSPSNKVTEKGKDVELRCDPISGHTALYWYRQSLGQGLEFLIYFQGNSAPDKSGLPSDRFSAERTGGSVSTLTIQRTQQEDSAVYLCASSLVWGKDGDGYTFGSGTRLTVV.

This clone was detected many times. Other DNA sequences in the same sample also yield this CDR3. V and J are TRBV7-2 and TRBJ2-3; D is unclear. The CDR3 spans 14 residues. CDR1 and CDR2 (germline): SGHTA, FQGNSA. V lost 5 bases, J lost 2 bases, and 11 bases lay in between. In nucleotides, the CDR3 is TGTGCCAGCAGCCGAAACTCCTACACAGATACGCAGTATTTT. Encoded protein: CASSRNSYTDTQYF. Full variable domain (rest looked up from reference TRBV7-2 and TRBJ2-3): GAGVSQSPSNKVTEKGKDVELRCDPISGHTALYWYRQSLGQGLEFLIYFQGNSAPDKSGLPSDRFSAERTGGSVSTLTIQRTQQEDSAVYLCASSRNSYTDTQYFGPGTRLTVL.